This TCR beta chain was captured in a study of blood T cell repertoires in COVID-19. The CDR3 is 14 amino acids. Germline assignment: CDR1 SQVTM and CDR2 ANQGSEA. V dropped 0 bases and J dropped 6 bases, with 12 bases sitting between them. Authors' methods: Amplification from reference gene primers served as the basis for estimated nucleated cell counts. Profiled with immunoSEQ multiplex PCR; TCRdb holds only in-frame clones, not every one. That table furnishes V, J and clone size, whereas the DNA furnished D and trimming. The table lists 60,000 to 85,000 clones, approximately 78% of them singletons. J is TRBJ2-1 and V is TRBV29-1; D is possibly TRBD2 (5 bases). The receptor's source is a human donor in a cohort sampled during active COVID-19. Sequenced sample: peripheral blood. Here the CDR3 DNA reads TGCAGCGTTGAAGATAGGGAGTTGAGCAATGAGCAGTTCTTC. Its protein product is CSVEDRELSNEQFF.